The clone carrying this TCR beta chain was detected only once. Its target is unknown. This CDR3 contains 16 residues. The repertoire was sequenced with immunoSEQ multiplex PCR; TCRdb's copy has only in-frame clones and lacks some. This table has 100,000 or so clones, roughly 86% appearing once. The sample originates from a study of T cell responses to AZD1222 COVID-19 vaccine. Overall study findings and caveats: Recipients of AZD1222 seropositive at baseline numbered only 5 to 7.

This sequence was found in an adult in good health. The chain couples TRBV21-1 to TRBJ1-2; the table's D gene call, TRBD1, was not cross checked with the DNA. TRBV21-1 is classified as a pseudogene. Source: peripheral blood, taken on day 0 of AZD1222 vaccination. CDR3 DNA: TGTGCCAGCACCAACAGCCTTTCCGACAGGGGGTGTTTCGGGGCCTTC. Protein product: CASTNSLSDRGCFGAF.